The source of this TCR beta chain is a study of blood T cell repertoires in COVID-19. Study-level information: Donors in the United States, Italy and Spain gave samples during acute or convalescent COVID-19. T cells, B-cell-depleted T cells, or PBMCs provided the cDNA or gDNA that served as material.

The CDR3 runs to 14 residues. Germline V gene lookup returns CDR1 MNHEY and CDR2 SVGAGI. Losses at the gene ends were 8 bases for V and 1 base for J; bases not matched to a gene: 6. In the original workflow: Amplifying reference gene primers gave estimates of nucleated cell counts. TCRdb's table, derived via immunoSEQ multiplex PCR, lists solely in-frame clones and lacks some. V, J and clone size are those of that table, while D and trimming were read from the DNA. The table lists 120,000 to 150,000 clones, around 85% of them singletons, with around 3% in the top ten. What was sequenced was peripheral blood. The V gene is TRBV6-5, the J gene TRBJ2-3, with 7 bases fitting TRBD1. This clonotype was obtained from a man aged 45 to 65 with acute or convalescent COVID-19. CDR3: CASAQGRRTDTQYF. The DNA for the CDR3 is TGTGCCAGCGCACAGGGGCGTCGCACAGATACGCAGTATTTT.